The present T cell receptor (beta chain) was sequenced within a study of graft-versus-host responses after intestinal transplantation. The wider study: Tacrolimus plus steroids were given to all recipients for approximately three years, preceded by anti-thymocyte globulin induction. Study-wide results and limits: Individuals who had graft-donor T cell macrochimerism had allografts that showed high graft-versus-host to host-versus-graft clonal ratios. GvH clones surfaced in recipient marrow, some emerging earlier in ileum or blood.

The germline CDR1 and CDR2 sequences are SNHLY and FYNNEI. The CDR3 contains 15 residues. Trimming left V 6 bases short and J 3 bases short, with 18 bases between. This clone has more than one count but fewer than ten. Its antigen is not known. Processing of graft tissue released intraepithelial and lamina propria lymphocytes. Generated by immunoSEQ multiplex PCR, the TCRdb table keeps only in-frame clones and is missing some. The data contain 15,000 to 20,000 clones, approximately 83% of them singletons. This chain links TRBV2 with TRBJ2-7, with D possibly matching TRBD1 (7 bases). The source is a human patient who received an intestinal transplant, so some T cells may come from the graft donor. The sequences come from ileum tissue, collected approximately 590 days after intestinal transplantation. The CDR3 loop reads CASRLRQGLDYEQYF. CDR3 DNA: TGTGCCAGCAGACTTCGACAGGGACTGGACTACGAGCAGTACTTC. The whole variable domain, remainder taken from reference TRBV2 and TRBJ2-7, is EPEVTQTPSHQVTQMGQEVILRCVPISNHLYFYWYRQILGQKVEFLVSFYNNEISEKSEIFDDQFSVERPDGSNFTLKIRSTKLEDSAMYFCASRLRQGLDYEQYFGPGTRLTVT.